This entry is about one TCR beta chain. The target of this receptor is not known. The sample holds no much larger clone one base away, and base qualities are not on file. The entry originates in a study of blood T cell repertoires in COVID-19 (dated by TCRdb to about 2020). General notes on the study: Collaborator samples came from the United States, Italy and Spain and covered acute and convalescent phases of COVID-19. HLA class I and class II types, where available, came from metadata supplied by the sample provider rather than from assay-based typing. The material from the prospective study consisted of cDNA or gDNA derived from T cells, B-cell-depleted T cells, or PBMCs. The dataset comprised deeply sampled blood TCRbeta repertoires from subjects exposed to, actively infected with, or recovered from COVID-19. Nearly every sample came with metadata listing a de-identified subject ID, COVID-19 status, age in years and sex. The repertoires were released in a freely available public database meant as a resource for research on the immune response to SARS-CoV-2. Samples were obtained from the ongoing ImmuneRACE study (first 160 participants) and from approximately 1,200 subjects provided by 6 global collaborators. General findings and caveats noted by the study authors: How much clinical and demographic metadata was included differed by source and by participant, and the metadata was provided uncurated.

TCRbeta CDR3 regions were amplified from genomic DNA using the immunoSEQ Assay, a bias-controlled multiplex PCR. From the authors' description of their analysis: Nucleated cell counts per sample were estimated from amplification of reference gene primers within the assay. Sequence reads were collapsed and filtered to measure the absolute abundance of every unique TCRbeta CDR3 rearrangement. For each sample, productive Simpson clonality was calculated as the square root of Simpson's diversity index over productive rearrangements. The immuneACCESS repertoire file appears here via TCRdb, limited to in-frame rearrangements. These files lack a portion of the clones; in checked studies, under half of the deficit traces to unresolved V genes, and the cause of the others is not known. V and J calls and clone size come straight from that table; D and trimming were deduced from the DNA. Present in this sample are about 300,000 clones, less than 85% of which were seen just once. Jointly, the top ten make up around 1.6% of the sample.

One collaborating source in Seattle enrolled patients during active infection and followed them longitudinally through the course of disease. Whole blood was collected in K2EDTA tubes by collaborating institutions according to the institutions' own protocols. For TCRbeta analysis, collaborator samples were shipped as frozen whole blood, as isolated PBMCs, or as DNA extracted from either sample type. CDR1 KGHSH and CDR2 LQKENI are derived from the germline V gene. After removal of 3 bases from V and 4 bases from J, the junction retains 7 bases not matched to a gene. CDR3 length: 16 amino acids, cysteine to phenylalanine. Kept here is only the CDR3 DNA, which spans 48 bases and is read in frame from base 1.

The specimen was peripheral blood. The sequence links TRBV18 to TRBJ2-5; 11 middle bases align to TRBD2. This clonotype was sampled from a human donor with COVID-19, enrolled during active disease. The donor label of this sample is uncertain. The CDR3 reads as follows: CASSPPIAGGGETQYF. The DNA reads as follows: TGTGCCAGCTCACCGCCGATAGCGGGAGGGGGAGAGACCCAGTACTTC. Outside the CDR3, residues come from the reference TRBV18 and TRBJ2-5 proteins, so the full variable domain is: NAGVMQNPRHLVRRRGQEARLRCSPMKGHSHVYWYRQLPEEGLKFMVYLQKENIIDESGMPKERFSAEFPKEGPSILRIQQVVRGDSAAYFCASSPPIAGGGETQYFGPGTRLLVL.